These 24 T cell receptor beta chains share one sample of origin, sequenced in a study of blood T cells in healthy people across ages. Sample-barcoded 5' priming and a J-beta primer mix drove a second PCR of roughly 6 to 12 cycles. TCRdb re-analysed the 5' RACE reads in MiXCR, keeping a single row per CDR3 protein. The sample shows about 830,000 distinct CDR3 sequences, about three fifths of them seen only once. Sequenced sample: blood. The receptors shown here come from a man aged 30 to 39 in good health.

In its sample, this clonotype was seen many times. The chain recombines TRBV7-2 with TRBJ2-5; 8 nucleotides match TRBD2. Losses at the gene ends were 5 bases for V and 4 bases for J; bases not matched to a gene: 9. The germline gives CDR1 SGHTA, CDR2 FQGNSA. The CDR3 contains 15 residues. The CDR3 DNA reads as TGTGCCAGCAGCGGAATAGCGGGGTCCTTAGAGACCCAGTACTTC. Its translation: CASSGIAGSLETQYF.

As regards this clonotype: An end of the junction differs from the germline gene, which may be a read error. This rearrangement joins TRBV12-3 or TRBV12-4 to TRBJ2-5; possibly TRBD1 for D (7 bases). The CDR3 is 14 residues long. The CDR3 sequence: CASSVAQGRETQYF. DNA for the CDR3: TGTGCCAGCAGTGTAGCACAGGGGAGGGAGACCCAGTACTTC.

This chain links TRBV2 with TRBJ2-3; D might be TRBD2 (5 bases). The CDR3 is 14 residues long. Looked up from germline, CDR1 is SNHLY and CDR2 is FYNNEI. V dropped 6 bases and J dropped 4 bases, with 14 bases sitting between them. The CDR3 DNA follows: TGTGCCAGCAGGGAACTAGAAAACGCAGATACGCAGTATTTT. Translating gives CASRELENADTQYF. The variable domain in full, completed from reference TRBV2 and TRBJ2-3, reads EPEVTQTPSHQVTQMGQEVILRCVPISNHLYFYWYRQILGQKVEFLVSFYNNEISEKSEIFDDQFSVERPDGSNFTLKIRSTKLEDSAMYFCASRELENADTQYFGPGTRLTVL.

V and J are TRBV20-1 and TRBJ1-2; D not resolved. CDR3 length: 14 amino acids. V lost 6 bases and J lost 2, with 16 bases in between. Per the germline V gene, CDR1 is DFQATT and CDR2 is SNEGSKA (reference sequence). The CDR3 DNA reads TGCAGTGCCCCAGCCCCCGGGAGGAACTATGGCTACACCTTC. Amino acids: CSAPAPGRNYGYTF.

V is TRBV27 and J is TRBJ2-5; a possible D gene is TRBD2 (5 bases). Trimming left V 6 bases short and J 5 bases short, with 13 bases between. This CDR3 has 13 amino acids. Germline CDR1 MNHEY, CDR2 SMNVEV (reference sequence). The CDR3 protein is CASRPDTGETQYF. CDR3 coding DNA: TGTGCCAGCAGGCCGGATACGGGGGAGACCCAGTACTTC.

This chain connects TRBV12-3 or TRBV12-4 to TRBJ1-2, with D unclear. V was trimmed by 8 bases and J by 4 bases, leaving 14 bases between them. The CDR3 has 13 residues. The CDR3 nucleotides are TGTGCCAGCGGCTTAGGCGACGGCTATGGCTACACCTTC. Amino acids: CASGLGDGYGYTF.

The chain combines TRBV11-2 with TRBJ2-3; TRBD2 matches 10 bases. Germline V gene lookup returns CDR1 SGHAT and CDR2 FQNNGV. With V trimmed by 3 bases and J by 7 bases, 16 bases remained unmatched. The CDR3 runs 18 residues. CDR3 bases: TGTGCCAGCAGCTTGGCCTTACTAGCGGGATGGGAAGGCAATACGCAGTATTTT. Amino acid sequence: CASSLALLAGWEGNTQYF.

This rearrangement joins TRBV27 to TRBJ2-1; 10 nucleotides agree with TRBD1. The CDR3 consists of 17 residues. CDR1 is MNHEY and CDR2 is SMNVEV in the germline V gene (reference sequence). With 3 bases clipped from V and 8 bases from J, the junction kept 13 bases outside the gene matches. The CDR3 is CASSLNPGQGSFDEQFF. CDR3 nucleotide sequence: TGTGCCAGCAGTTTGAACCCGGGACAGGGGAGTTTCGATGAGCAGTTCTTC.

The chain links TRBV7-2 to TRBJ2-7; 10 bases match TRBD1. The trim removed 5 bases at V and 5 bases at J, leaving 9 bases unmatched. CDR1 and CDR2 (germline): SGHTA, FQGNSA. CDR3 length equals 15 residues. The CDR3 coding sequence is TGTGCCAGCAGCGGGGACTCCGGGACAGGGGACGAGCAGTACTTC. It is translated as CASSGDSGTGDEQYF.

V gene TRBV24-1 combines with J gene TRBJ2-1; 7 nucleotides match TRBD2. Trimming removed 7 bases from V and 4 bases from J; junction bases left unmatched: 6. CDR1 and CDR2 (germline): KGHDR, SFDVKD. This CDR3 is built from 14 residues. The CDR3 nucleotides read TGTGCCACCAGGGCTAGCGGACCTTACAATGAGCAGTTCTTC. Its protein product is CATRASGPYNEQFF.

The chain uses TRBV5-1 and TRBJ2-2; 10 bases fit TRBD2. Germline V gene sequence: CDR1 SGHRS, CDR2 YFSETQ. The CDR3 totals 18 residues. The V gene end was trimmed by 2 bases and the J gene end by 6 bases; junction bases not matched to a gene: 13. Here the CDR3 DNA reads TGCGCCAGCAGCTTACACCAAAGCGGGAGGGCCGATGCCGGGGAGCTGTTTTTT. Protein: CASSLHQSGRADAGELFF. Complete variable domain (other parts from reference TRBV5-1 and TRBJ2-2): KAGVTQTPRYLIKTRGQQVTLSCSPISGHRSVSWYQQTPGQGLQFLFEYFSETQRNKGNFPGRFSGRQFSNSRSEMNVSTLELGDSALYLCASSLHQSGRADAGELFFGEGSRLTVL.

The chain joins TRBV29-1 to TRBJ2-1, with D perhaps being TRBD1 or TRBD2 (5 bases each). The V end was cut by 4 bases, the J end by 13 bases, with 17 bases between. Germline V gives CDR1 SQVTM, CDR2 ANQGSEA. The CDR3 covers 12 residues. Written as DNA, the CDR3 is TGCAGCGTTGGAAGGGTAGGGGAGACCCAGTTCTTC. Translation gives CSVGRVGETQFF.

The CDR3 region has the DNA TGTGCCTGGAGTAAGACCCCCAAAGGCAATCAGCCCCAGCATTTT. Protein: CAWSKTPKGNQPQHF. V and J are TRBV30 and TRBJ1-5, with D hard to call. The CDR3 has 15 amino acids. The germline CDR1 and CDR2 sequences are GTSNPN and SVGIG (reference sequence). Trimming stripped 2 bases from V and 2 bases from J, with 13 bases between.

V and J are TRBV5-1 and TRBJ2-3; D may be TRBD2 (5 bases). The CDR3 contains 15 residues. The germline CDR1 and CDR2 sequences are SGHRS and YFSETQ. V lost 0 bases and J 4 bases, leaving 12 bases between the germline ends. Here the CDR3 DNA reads TGCGCCAGCAGCTTGGGTGGCGGGCAAGCAGATACGCAGTATTTT. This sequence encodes CASSLGGGQADTQYF. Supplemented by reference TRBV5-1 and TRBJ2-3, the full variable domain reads KAGVTQTPRYLIKTRGQQVTLSCSPISGHRSVSWYQQTPGQGLQFLFEYFSETQRNKGNFPGRFSGRQFSNSRSEMNVSTLELGDSALYLCASSLGGGQADTQYFGPGTRLTVL.

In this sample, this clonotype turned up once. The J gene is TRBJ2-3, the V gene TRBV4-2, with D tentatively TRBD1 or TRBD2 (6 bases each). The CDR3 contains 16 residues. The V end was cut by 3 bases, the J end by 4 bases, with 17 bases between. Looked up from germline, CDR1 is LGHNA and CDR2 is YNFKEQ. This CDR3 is CASSQGAQRVADTQYF. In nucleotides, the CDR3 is TGTGCCAGCAGCCAGGGGGCCCAGCGGGTCGCAGATACGCAGTATTTT.

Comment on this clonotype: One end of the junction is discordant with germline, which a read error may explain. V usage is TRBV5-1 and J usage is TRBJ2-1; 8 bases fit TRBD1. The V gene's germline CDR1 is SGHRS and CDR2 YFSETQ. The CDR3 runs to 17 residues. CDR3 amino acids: CAGSLVPRDRPYNEQFF. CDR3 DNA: TGCGCCGGCAGCTTGGTCCCCCGGGACAGGCCTTACAATGAGCAGTTCTTC. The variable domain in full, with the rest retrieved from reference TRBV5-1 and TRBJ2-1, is KAGVTQTPRYLIKTRGQQVTLSCSPISGHRSVSWYQQTPGQGLQFLFEYFSETQRNKGNFPGRFSGRQFSNSRSEMNVSTLELGDSALYLCAGSLVPRDRPYNEQFFGPGTRLTVL.

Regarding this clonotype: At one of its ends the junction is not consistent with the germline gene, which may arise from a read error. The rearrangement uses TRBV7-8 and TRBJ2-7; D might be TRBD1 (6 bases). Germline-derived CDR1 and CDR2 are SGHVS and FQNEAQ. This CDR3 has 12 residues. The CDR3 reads CARRRTANEQNF. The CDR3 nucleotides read TGTGCCAGAAGACGGACAGCCAACGAGCAGAACTTC.

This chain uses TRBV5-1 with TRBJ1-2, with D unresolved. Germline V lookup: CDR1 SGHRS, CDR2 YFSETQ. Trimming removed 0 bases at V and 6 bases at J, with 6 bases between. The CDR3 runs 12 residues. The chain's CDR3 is CASSLGADGYTF. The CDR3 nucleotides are TGCGCCAGCAGCTTGGGGGCGGATGGCTACACCTTC.

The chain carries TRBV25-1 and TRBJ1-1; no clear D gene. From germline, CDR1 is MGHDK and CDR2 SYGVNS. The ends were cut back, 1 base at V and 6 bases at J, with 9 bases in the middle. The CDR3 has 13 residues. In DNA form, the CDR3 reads TGTGCCAGCAGTGAATTTAGGGCGGCTGAAGCTTTCTTT. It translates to CASSEFRAAEAFF.

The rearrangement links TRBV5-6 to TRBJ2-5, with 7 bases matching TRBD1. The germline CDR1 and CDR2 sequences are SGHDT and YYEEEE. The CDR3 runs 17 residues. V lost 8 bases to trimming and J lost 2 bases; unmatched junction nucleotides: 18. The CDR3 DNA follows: TGTGCCAGTTCAGGAGACAGGGTCAAGGCCCGACAAGAGACCCAGTACTTC. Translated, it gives CASSGDRVKARQETQYF.

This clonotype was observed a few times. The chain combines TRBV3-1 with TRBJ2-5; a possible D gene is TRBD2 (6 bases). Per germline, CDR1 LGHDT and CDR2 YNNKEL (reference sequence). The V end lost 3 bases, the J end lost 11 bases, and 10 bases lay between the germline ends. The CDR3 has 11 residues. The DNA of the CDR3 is TGTGCCAGCAGCCATTCGGGAGAGCAGTACTTC. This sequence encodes CASSHSGEQYF.

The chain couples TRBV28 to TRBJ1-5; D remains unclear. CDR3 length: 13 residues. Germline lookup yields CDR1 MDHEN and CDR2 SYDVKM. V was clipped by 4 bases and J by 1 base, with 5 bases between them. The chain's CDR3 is CASSCLSNQPQHF. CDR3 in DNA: TGTGCCAGCAGTTGTCTGAGCAATCAGCCCCAGCATTTT.

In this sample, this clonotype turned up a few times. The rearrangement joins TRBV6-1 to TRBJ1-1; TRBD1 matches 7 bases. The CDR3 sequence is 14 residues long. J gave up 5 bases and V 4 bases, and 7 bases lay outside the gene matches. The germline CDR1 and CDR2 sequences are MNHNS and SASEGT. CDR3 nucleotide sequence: TGTGCCAGCAGTGGGGGTAGGGGGCGGACTGAAGCTTTCTTT. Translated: CASSGGRGRTEAFF.

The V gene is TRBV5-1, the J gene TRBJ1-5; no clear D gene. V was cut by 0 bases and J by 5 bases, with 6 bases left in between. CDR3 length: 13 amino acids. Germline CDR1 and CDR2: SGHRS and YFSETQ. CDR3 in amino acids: CASSLEPDQPQHF. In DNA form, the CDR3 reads TGCGCCAGCAGCTTGGAGCCAGATCAGCCCCAGCATTTT.